The 23 T cell receptor beta chains reported below all come from one sample, sequenced in a study of CD8 T cells in ankylosing spondylitis. Antigen specificity for these receptors is unknown. TCRdb reprocessed the 5' RACE reads via MiXCR and lists one record per CDR3 protein. The sample lists around 890,000 distinct CDR3 sequences; about 10% were seen once. Study outcomes and limitations: A TCR beta motif of under ten highly homologous variants seemed to mark ankylosing spondylitis blood.

The sequenced sample consisted of blood, either unsorted or a sorted T cell fraction (not recorded which). These receptor sequences come from a male donor with ankylosing spondylitis.

The rearrangement uses TRBV20-1 and TRBJ1-1, with D possibly TRBD1 on 6 matching bases. The CDR3 is made up of 15 amino acids. CDR1 and CDR2 (germline): DFQATT, SNEGSKA (reference sequence). With 0 bases removed from V and 2 bases from J, the gap between germline ends came to 13 bases. The CDR3 region is CSARETGSVNTEAFF. The CDR3 nucleotides are TGCAGTGCTAGAGAAACAGGGTCGGTAAACACTGAAGCTTTCTTT.

This clonotype was picked up a small number of times. The rearrangement joins TRBV10-3 to TRBJ2-5; TRBD1 matches 9 bases. The CDR3 has 14 amino acids. Germline lookup yields CDR1 ENHRY and CDR2 SYGVKD. V shed 4 bases, J shed 9 bases, and the junction held 9 bases outside the gene matches. The CDR3 sequence: CAISAYTGGGPQYF. CDR3 DNA sequence: TGTGCCATCAGTGCCTACACAGGGGGCGGTCCCCAGTACTTC.

This clonotype was found a few times. J is TRBJ2-3 and V is TRBV15; D call uncertain. The CDR3 spans 13 residues. V was clipped by 0 bases and J by 4 bases, with 5 bases between them. Per the germline V gene, CDR1 is LNHNV and CDR2 is YYDKDF (reference sequence). CDR3 sequence: CATSRDRPDTQYF. CDR3 nucleotide sequence: TGTGCCACCAGCAGAGATCGGCCAGATACGCAGTATTTT.

V gene TRBV7-2 combines with J gene TRBJ2-7; TRBD2 matches at 7 bases. This CDR3 comprises 15 residues. In germline, CDR1 is SGHTA, CDR2 FQGNSA. Unmatched junction bases numbered 10, after V lost 4 bases and J lost 4 bases. CDR3 sequence: CASSSKRDPIYEQYF. In DNA, the CDR3 is TGTGCCAGCAGCTCTAAGCGGGACCCGATATACGAGCAGTACTTC.

V is TRBV4-3 and J is TRBJ2-7; 11 positions match TRBD1. The length of the CDR3 is 14 residues. V lost 3 bases, J lost 9 bases, and 7 bases stayed unmatched. Germline V gene data show CDR1 as LGHNA and CDR2 as YSLEER. CDR3 nucleotides: TGCGCCAGCAGCCAGACGGACAGGGGGCGGGTGCAGTACTTC. Protein product: CASSQTDRGRVQYF.

This clonotype has only a few counts. The chain couples TRBV9 to TRBJ2-1; D remains ambiguous. The germline V gene has CDR1 SGDLS and CDR2 YYNGEE. The CDR3 extends over 13 amino acids. Trimming left V 3 bases short and J 4 bases short, with 8 bases between. CDR3 DNA: TGTGCCAGCAGCGGGAGCCGGTACAATGAGCAGTTCTTC. Protein sequence: CASSGSRYNEQFF. Full variable domain (rest looked up from reference TRBV9 and TRBJ2-1): DSGVTQTPKHLITATGQRVTLRCSPRSGDLSVYWYQQSLDQGLQFLIQYYNGEERAKGNILERFSAQQFPDLHSELNLSSLELGDSALYFCASSGSRYNEQFFGPGTRLTVL.

This clonotype was seen only a few times. The chain employs TRBV7-9 and TRBJ1-2; 7 nucleotides match TRBD1. The CDR3 sequence is 15 residues long. CDR1 and CDR2 from the germline V gene are SEHNR and FQNEAQ (reference sequence). J was trimmed by 2 bases and V by 5 bases; bases with no gene match: 8. DNA of the CDR3: TGTGCCAGCAGCCCAGACAGGGAAGGGAACTATGGCTACACCTTC. Encoded protein: CASSPDREGNYGYTF.

This clonotype has a count of ten or more. The gene calls are TRBV20-1 and TRBJ2-7, with D perhaps being TRBD1 or TRBD2 (5 bases each). Trimming left V 5 bases short and J 0 bases short, with 14 bases between. The CDR3 covers 14 residues. Germline V gene data show CDR1 as DFQATT and CDR2 as SNEGSKA (reference sequence). CDR3 loop: CSALRDPSSYEQYF. The CDR3 DNA is TGCAGTGCTCTCAGGGACCCGAGCTCCTACGAGCAGTACTTC.

J is TRBJ1-1 and V is TRBV7-2; D may be TRBD1 (5 bases). Germline V lookup: CDR1 SGHTA, CDR2 FQGNSA. V was cut by 5 bases and J by 0 bases, with 19 bases left in between. This CDR3 comprises 17 residues. CDR3 sequence (DNA): TGTGCCAGCAGCGCGCCGGGACTAGACCCTATGAACACTGAAGCTTTCTTT. This translates into CASSAPGLDPMNTEAFF.

This clonotype was seen a few times. J is TRBJ2-1 and V is TRBV20-1; 7 bases are shared with TRBD2. Germline V gene data show CDR1 as DFQATT and CDR2 as SNEGSKA (reference sequence). V lost 5 bases, J lost 14 bases, and 12 bases stayed unmatched. The CDR3 spans 12 residues. The CDR3 is CSARTASGPKFF. The CDR3 DNA reads as TGCAGTGCTCGAACGGCTAGCGGCCCGAAGTTCTTC.

This clonotype turned up a few times. V is TRBV5-1 and J is TRBJ2-5, with TRBD1 matching 11 bases. V was clipped by 5 bases and J by 2 bases; unmatched bases: 14. Germline V gives CDR1 SGHRS, CDR2 YFSETQ. The CDR3 sequence is 18 residues long. The CDR3 DNA is TGCGCCAGCAGTACCAGCTCATCGGGGGACAGGGGGCAAGAGACCCAGTACTTC. Amino acid sequence: CASSTSSSGDRGQETQYF.

The J gene is TRBJ2-4, the V gene TRBV5-6, with TRBD2 as a possible D gene (6 bases). Germline V gives CDR1 SGHDT, CDR2 YYEEEE. The CDR3 runs 14 residues. V lost 5 bases, J lost 6 bases, and 15 bases lay in between. CDR3 sequence reads: CASRITLGGNIQYF. The CDR3 nucleotides read TGTGCCAGCAGAATAACCCTGGGGGGAAACATTCAGTACTTC.

The V gene is TRBV5-1, the J gene TRBJ2-2; 9 bases are shared with TRBD1. CDR3 length: 17 amino acids. V dropped 0 bases and J dropped 2; count of bases not matched to a gene: 5. The germline CDR1 and CDR2 sequences are SGHRS and YFSETQ. In DNA form, the CDR3 reads TGCGCCAGCAGCTTGGACGGGACAGGGACTAACACCGGGGAGCTGTTTTTT. Encoded protein: CASSLDGTGTNTGELFF.

A few counts support this clonotype. The J gene is TRBJ1-6, the V gene TRBV5-1; D remains ambiguous. Between the trimmed V and J ends, which lost 5 bases and 2 bases, there was a span of 8 bases. Germline V gene data show CDR1 as SGHRS and CDR2 as YFSETQ. The CDR3 sequence is 14 residues long. CDR3 nucleotide sequence: TGCGCCAGCAGTGGCAGGCCCTATAATTCACCCCTCCACTTT. Protein product: CASSGRPYNSPLHF. Combining the CDR3 with reference TRBV5-1 and TRBJ1-6 gives the whole variable domain KAGVTQTPRYLIKTRGQQVTLSCSPISGHRSVSWYQQTPGQGLQFLFEYFSETQRNKGNFPGRFSGRQFSNSRSEMNVSTLELGDSALYLCASSGRPYNSPLHFGNGTRLTVT.

This clonotype was detected once. This chain links TRBV18 with TRBJ2-3; 7 positions agree with TRBD1. Trimming removed 1 base from V and 5 bases from J; junction bases left unmatched: 6. The germline gives CDR1 KGHSH, CDR2 LQKENI. The CDR3 runs to 15 residues. The DNA for the CDR3 is TGTGCCAGCTCACCACAGGGGGCCGCAAGAGATACGCAGTATTTT. Protein sequence: CASSPQGAARDTQYF.

This chain connects TRBV6-2 or TRBV6-3 to TRBJ2-2; tentatively, D is TRBD1 or TRBD2 (6 bases each). The CDR3 has 16 amino acids. V shed 6 bases and J shed 3 bases, with 17 bases lying between them. Germline loops: CDR1 MNHEY, CDR2 SVGEGT. The CDR3 region has the DNA TGTGCCAGCAGGAAATCTAGGGGGGCGGACACCGGGGAGCTGTTTTTT. Its protein product is CASRKSRGADTGELFF.

V gene TRBV10-2 combines with J gene TRBJ1-1, with D possibly matching TRBD1 (5 bases). The CDR3 consists of 15 residues. V was trimmed by 4 bases and J by 6 bases, leaving 18 bases between them. In germline, CDR1 is WSHSY, CDR2 SAAADI. In DNA form, the CDR3 reads TGCGCCAGCAGTGCGACCGACGGGGGAGGCCCTGAAGCTTTCTTT. Its translation is CASSATDGGGPEAFF.

Only a few counts were recorded for this clonotype. The rearrangement links TRBV18 to TRBJ2-1; TRBD1 agrees at 9 bases. The CDR3 runs 16 residues. Germline CDR1 reads KGHSH; CDR2 reads LQKENI. Trimming cost V 3 bases and J 8 bases; bases outside gene matches: 11. The CDR3 region is CASSPPTGGHLDEQFF. The CDR3 DNA reads TGTGCCAGCTCACCCCCAACAGGGGGCCATCTGGATGAGCAGTTCTTC.

This clonotype occurred a few times. The chain employs TRBV6-1 and TRBJ2-7, with D unresolved. The V and J ends lost 7 bases and 5 bases respectively, with 12 bases between them. Germline loops: CDR1 MNHNS, CDR2 SASEGT. The CDR3 length is 12 residues. The CDR3 here is CASTNPRDEQYF. The CDR3 DNA sequence: TGTGCCAGCACCAACCCCCGGGACGAGCAGTACTTC.

The chain combines TRBV11-2 with TRBJ2-1; no clear D. Trimming took off 0 bases at V and 12 bases at J, with 9 bases between the two ends. CDR1 and CDR2 from the germline V gene are SGHAT and FQNNGV. The CDR3 has 12 amino acids. The chain's CDR3 is CASSLDRRTQFF. The CDR3 DNA reads TGTGCCAGCAGCTTAGATAGGCGAACGCAGTTCTTC.

This clonotype was counted once. The rearrangement links TRBV7-2 to TRBJ1-1; D is perhaps TRBD1 (5 bases). The V end was cut by 7 bases, the J end by 6 bases, with 18 bases between. Per the germline V gene, CDR1 is SGHTA and CDR2 is FQGNSA. The CDR3 is 14 amino acids. The chain's CDR3 is CASTPRGGAAEAFF. CDR3 DNA: TGTGCCAGCACTCCTCGGGGCGGGGCCGCTGAAGCTTTCTTT.

The genes are TRBV3-1 and TRBJ2-7; D unclear. Trimming took 8 bases from V and 6 from J, leaving 14 bases between them. This CDR3 region has 12 residues. The V gene's germline CDR1 is LGHDT and CDR2 YNNKEL (reference sequence). In DNA, the CDR3 is TGTGCCAGCCGGCCCGCCTTCGGCGAGCAGTACTTC. Protein product: CASRPAFGEQYF.

This clonotype came up many times. The genes are TRBV12-3 or TRBV12-4 and TRBJ1-5; D is undetermined. CDR3 length: 14 amino acids. Trimming shortened V by 6 bases and J by 2 bases, and 11 bases separated the two germline ends. The CDR3 DNA reads TGTGCCAGCAGAGAGGGAGGAGGCAATCAGCCCCAGCATTTT. This sequence encodes CASREGGGNQPQHF.